Listed below are T cell receptor beta chains from one sample, sequenced in a study of T cells in Graves' hyperthyroidism and ophthalmopathy. TCRdb re-derived calls from the multiplex PCR reads in MiXCR, one entry per CDR3 protein. Of about 400,000 distinct CDR3 sequences in the sample, 14% to 15% were seen once. The source material was blood. These receptor sequences come from a woman in her twenties or thirties with Graves' hyperthyroidism. Each CDR3 is given with its conserved first and last residue.

v_gene | CDR3aa
TRBV5-5 | CASSLPGTGNYEQYF
TRBV27 | CASSSALQETQYF
TRBV6-2/TRBV6-3 | CASILFSLRPGDTQYF
TRBV10-3 | CATTGQGASGTGELFF
TRBV19 | CASRYRDGTNEQYF
TRBV7-3 | CASSSMAGLRNTQYF
TRBV29-1 | CSVDGRVGGNTDTQYF
TRBV12-5 | CASGLGQGRTDTQYF
TRBV9 | CASSHGLAVQETQYF
TRBV11-2 | CASRLGHNQNNEQFF
TRBV9 | CASSAGDRADGYTF
TRBV20-1 | CSAHGPTVGNQPQHF
TRBV3-1 | CASSPLLAGGDNEQFF
TRBV7-6 | CASSPRGKRESTDTQYF
TRBV20-1 | CSARRTGNYGYTF
TRBV4-1 | CASSQVPGAGTEAFF
TRBV3-1 | CASSQDRGTDEQFF
TRBV5-6 | CASSFGSYNEQFF
TRBV5-1 | CASSLASGVGTNEKLFF
TRBV5-1 | CASSLGPEAETQYF
TRBV20-1 | CSARTTDNTEAFF
TRBV24-1 | CATSDAQGARYNEQFF
TRBV20-1 | CSARRGSRWYTEAFF
TRBV3-1 | CASSPGRTGELFF
TRBV12-3/TRBV12-4 | CASTVNFYNEQFF
TRBV9 | CASSVGVETQYF
TRBV2 | CASGRGQGDNEQFF
TRBV3-1 | CASSQRNSDLRGYTF